The 28 T cell receptor beta chains below were found in one sample sequenced in a study of cytomegalovirus exposure and HLA in healthy donors. Both 60 Vbeta primers and 13 Jbeta primers went into the PCR. Only in-frame clones appear in the TCRdb table, and some are missing; sequencing was by immunoSEQ multiplex PCR. The sample gives over 100,000 clones, about 9.1% of which show up once; 6.5% to 9% is in the top ten. The sequencing sample was made of PBMCs. Receptor source: a woman between 40 and 55 years old in good health and CMV-seropositive.

The CDR3 loop reads CASSIPQGAGETQYF. In nucleotides, the CDR3 is TGTGCCAGCAGCATCCCGCAGGGGGCAGGAGAGACCCAGTACTTC. This chain links TRBV5-4 with TRBJ2-5, with 8 bases lining up with TRBD1. With V trimmed by 4 bases and J by 4 bases, 9 bases remained unmatched. Germline V gene lookup returns CDR1 SGHNT and CDR2 YYREEE (reference sequence). This CDR3 has 15 amino acids.

In this sample, this clone turned up a few times. The chain combines TRBV7-2 with TRBJ1-2; D is possibly TRBD1 (6 bases). Germline assignment: CDR1 SGHTA and CDR2 FQGNSA. V was cut by 5 bases and J by 4 bases, with 17 bases left in between. The CDR3 runs 15 residues. The CDR3 loop reads CASSRTGIEVYGYTF. CDR3 nucleotide sequence: TGTGCCAGCAGCCGAACAGGGATCGAGGTCTATGGCTACACCTTC.

This clone was seen only a few times. The V gene is TRBV2, the J gene TRBJ2-3; TRBD2 aligns across 7 bases. CDR3 length: 17 residues. Unmatched junction bases numbered 16, after V lost 9 bases and J lost 1 base. Looked up from germline, CDR1 is SNHLY and CDR2 is FYNNEI. The chain's CDR3 is CASPTSGVLGGTDTQYF. CDR3 bases: TGTGCCAGTCCAACGAGCGGGGTACTCGGTGGCACAGATACGCAGTATTTT.

This clone has more than one count but fewer than ten. The J gene is TRBJ2-4, the V gene TRBV21-1; the D segment call TRBD2 is taken from the table without a DNA check. TRBV21-1 constitutes a pseudogene. This CDR3 comprises 17 residues. In DNA, the CDR3 is TGTGCCAGCAGCCTGCCGGGATTTCTTTGGGGCAAAAACATTCAGTACTTC. It codes for CASSLPGFLWGKNIQYF.

In its sample, this clone was seen a few times. This chain connects TRBV7-6 to TRBJ2-5, with D perhaps TRBD1 (6 bases). The CDR3 totals 15 residues. V lost 2 bases and J 5 bases, leaving 15 bases between the germline ends. From germline, CDR1 is SGHVS and CDR2 FNYEAQ. CDR3 sequence: CASSLSNRAGETQYF. The CDR3 DNA is TGTGCCAGCAGCTTAAGTAACAGGGCTGGGGAGACCCAGTACTTC.

The chain is built from TRBV6-1 and TRBJ2-3; TRBD2 matches at 8 bases. The CDR3 runs to 17 residues. Per the germline V gene, CDR1 is MNHNS and CDR2 is SASEGT. The ends lost 4 bases at V and 2 bases at J; junction bases unmatched: 11. The chain's CDR3 is CASSVARTSRTTDTQYF. CDR3 nucleotide sequence: TGTGCCAGCAGTGTCGCCCGGACTAGCAGAACCACAGATACGCAGTATTTT.

V usage is TRBV2 and J usage is TRBJ2-4, with 9 bases lining up with TRBD2. CDR1 and CDR2 from the germline V gene are SNHLY and FYNNEI. The CDR3 contains 18 residues. J gave up 3 bases and V 2 bases, and 11 bases lay outside the gene matches. The CDR3 coding sequence is TGTGCCAGCAGTGAAAGCTTGCGGGGGGGCGGTGGCAAAAACATTCAGTACTTC. Its translation is CASSESLRGGGGKNIQYF.

The chain links TRBV10-3 to TRBJ2-5, with a tentative D call TRBD2 (6 bases). The CDR3 length is 13 residues. Trimming removed 6 bases from V and 6 bases from J, with 14 bases in between. The germline V gene encodes CDR1 ENHRY and CDR2 SYGVKD. CDR3 region: CAIRPGTVQTQYF. In DNA, the CDR3 is TGTGCCATCAGGCCGGGGACTGTACAGACCCAGTACTTC.

This clone was counted only a few times. This chain connects TRBV11-2 to TRBJ1-4; 9 positions agree with TRBD1. CDR1 is SGHAT, CDR2 FQNNGV, per germline. The CDR3 sequence is 15 residues long. The J segment lost 7 bases and the V segment lost 5 bases, leaving 8 bases of the junction unmatched. The DNA for the CDR3 is TGTGCCAGCAGCATCGCCGGGACAGGGCTTGAAAAACTGTTTTTT. It codes for CASSIAGTGLEKLFF.

This clone was seen a handful of times. The gene calls are TRBV5-6 and TRBJ1-2; TRBD1 is a possible D gene (6 bases). Trimming removed 0 bases at V and 8 bases at J, with 11 bases between. Germline lookup yields CDR1 SGHDT and CDR2 YYEEEE. The CDR3 consists of 13 residues. The DNA of the CDR3 is TGTGCCAGCAGCTTGGTAGCAGGGGAGGGCTACACCTTC. This encodes CASSLVAGEGYTF.

This clone was seen only a few times. The chain is built from TRBV2 and TRBJ2-5, with 9 positions matching TRBD1. CDR3 length: 14 residues. With V trimmed by 8 bases and J by 3 bases, 7 bases remained unmatched. CDR1 is SNHLY and CDR2 is FYNNEI in the germline V gene. The CDR3 reads CASGARTGEETQYF. The DNA of the CDR3 is TGTGCCAGCGGGGCGCGGACAGGGGAAGAGACCCAGTACTTC.

This clone has just a few counts. The CDR3 nucleotides are TGTGCCAGCAGTCTAGAGCAGGGAAGCTACGAGCAGTACTTC. It is translated as CASSLEQGSYEQYF. This chain links TRBV9 with TRBJ2-7, with a possible D match to TRBD1 (5 bases). The V and J ends lost 5 bases and 3 bases respectively, with 15 bases between them. CDR3 length: 14 amino acids. The germline CDR1 and CDR2 sequences are SGDLS and YYNGEE.

This clone showed up just a few times. The chain employs TRBV6-1 and TRBJ2-5; D gene ambiguous. The closer fit of TRBJ2-7 to the DNA end suggests the J call may be wrong. The CDR3 is 12 amino acids. The V gene's germline CDR1 is MNHNS and CDR2 SASEGT. The CDR3 DNA sequence: TGTGCCAGCAGTGAAGGGTTCTACGAGCAGTACTTC. It yields the protein CASSEGFYEQYF.

The V gene is TRBV27, the J gene TRBJ1-1; TRBD1 aligns across 9 bases. This CDR3 has 15 residues. Germline assignment: CDR1 MNHEY and CDR2 SMNVEV (reference sequence). After removal of 2 bases from V and 2 bases from J, the junction contained 3 bases not matched to a gene. CDR3 loop: CASSLMGQGNTEAFF. The DNA of the CDR3 is TGTGCCAGCAGTTTAATGGGACAGGGAAACACTGAAGCTTTCTTT.

This clone came up a few times. The rearrangement links TRBV2 to TRBJ2-2, with 7 bases aligning to TRBD1. Germline V CDR1 and CDR2: SNHLY, FYNNEI. The length of the CDR3 is 16 residues. With V trimmed by 5 bases and J by 4 bases, 10 bases remained unmatched. The CDR3 is CASSTRTGEATGELFF. CDR3 coding DNA: TGTGCCAGCAGTACCAGGACAGGAGAGGCCACCGGGGAGCTGTTTTTT.

The chain employs TRBV27 and TRBJ1-2; D uncertain. The germline V and J ends were trimmed by 4 bases and 5 bases, with 11 bases remaining between them. CDR1 is MNHEY, CDR2 SMNVEV, per germline (reference sequence). The CDR3 consists of 13 residues. As DNA, the CDR3 is TGTGCCAGCAGTTCCCTCTCAGGATATGGCTACACCTTC. Its protein is CASSSLSGYGYTF.

This clone turned up a few times. The V and J genes are TRBV9 and TRBJ1-4; TRBD1 aligns across 11 bases. V lost 4 bases to trimming and J lost 8 bases; unmatched junction nucleotides: 7. Germline V CDR1 and CDR2: SGDLS, YYNGEE. The CDR3 runs 15 residues. CDR3 loop: CASSFTGTGGEKLFF. The CDR3 coding sequence is TGTGCCAGCAGCTTTACCGGGACAGGGGGAGAAAAACTGTTTTTT.

The chain carries TRBV5-4 and TRBJ2-3; 7 bases are shared with TRBD2. This CDR3 has 15 residues. In germline, CDR1 is SGHNT, CDR2 YYREEE (reference sequence). The V and J ends lost 6 bases and 0 bases, in that order; junction bases with no gene match: 7. The chain's CDR3 is CASTFLTSSTDTQYF. In DNA, the CDR3 is TGTGCCAGCACCTTCCTGACTAGCAGCACAGATACGCAGTATTTT.

J is TRBJ1-1 and V is TRBV18; possibly TRBD1 for D (5 bases). Germline loops: CDR1 KGHSH, CDR2 LQKENI. V shed 1 base and J shed 8 bases, with 17 bases lying between them. The CDR3 contains 15 residues. The CDR3 region has the DNA TGTGCCAGCTCACCACGGGGCTCGGCCGAAGTCGAAGCTTTCTTT. Amino acid sequence: CASSPRGSAEVEAFF.

This clone has only a few counts. V usage is TRBV5-1 and J usage is TRBJ1-1; D gene unclear. The V and J ends lost 2 bases and 4 bases respectively, with 12 bases between them. Germline V gives CDR1 SGHRS, CDR2 YFSETQ. The CDR3 length is 14 residues. As DNA, the CDR3 is TGCGCCAGCAGCTTAAGCGGGATAGGCACTGAAGCTTTCTTT. As protein: CASSLSGIGTEAFF. The variable domain in full, with the rest retrieved from reference TRBV5-1 and TRBJ1-1, is KAGVTQTPRYLIKTRGQQVTLSCSPISGHRSVSWYQQTPGQGLQFLFEYFSETQRNKGNFPGRFSGRQFSNSRSEMNVSTLELGDSALYLCASSLSGIGTEAFFGQGTRLTVV.

This chain connects TRBV25-1 to TRBJ1-3; no clear D. V lost 2 bases and J 2 bases, leaving 10 bases between the germline ends. The CDR3 runs 15 residues. Germline-derived CDR1 and CDR2 are MGHDK and SYGVNS. The CDR3 DNA is TGTGCCAGCAGTGAACCTAGAGGGCCTGGAAACACCATATATTTT. Its protein is CASSEPRGPGNTIYF.

The CDR3 loop is CASSPRGTSGGASYNEQFF. CDR3 DNA sequence: TGTGCCAGCAGCCCAAGAGGGACTAGCGGGGGGGCATCCTACAATGAGCAGTTCTTC. This chain connects TRBV7-2 to TRBJ2-1, with 16 bases matching TRBD2. CDR3 size: 19 residues. Unmatched junction bases numbered 8, after V lost 5 bases and J lost 1 base. Germline CDR1 and CDR2: SGHTA and FQGNSA.

The chain links TRBV4-3 to TRBJ2-7; D is unresolved. Germline assignment: CDR1 LGHNA and CDR2 YSLEER. There are 15 residues in the CDR3. Trimming removed 0 bases from V and 2 bases from J, with 11 bases in between. The CDR3 here is CASSQDSQSTYEQYF. CDR3 nucleotides: TGCGCCAGCAGCCAAGATTCCCAGTCCACCTACGAGCAGTACTTC.

This clone was seen more than once but under ten times. Other nucleotide sequences from this sample produce the same CDR3. The genes are TRBV9 and TRBJ1-3; tentative D call: TRBD1 (6 bases). The CDR3 is 12 amino acids. The ends were cut back, 4 bases at V and 4 bases at J, with 6 bases in the middle. Germline CDR1 and CDR2: SGDLS and YYNGEE. CDR3 nucleotides: TGTGCCAGCAGCAGGGGGGGAAACACCATATATTTT. The encoded protein is CASSRGGNTIYF.

This clone appeared a few times. The chain combines TRBV10-3 with TRBJ2-3, with D unresolved. V was cut by 3 bases and J by 4 bases, with 8 bases left in between. The CDR3 sequence is 13 residues long. Per the germline V gene, CDR1 is ENHRY and CDR2 is SYGVKD. In DNA, the CDR3 is TGTGCCATCAGTGAAGCAAGAGCAGATACGCAGTATTTT. The encoded protein is CAISEARADTQYF.

This clone was detected a few times. The rearrangement joins TRBV9 to TRBJ2-5; maybe TRBD2 (6 bases). In germline, CDR1 is SGDLS, CDR2 YYNGEE. V lost 0 bases and J 1 base, leaving 7 bases between the germline ends. There are 14 residues in the CDR3. The CDR3 bases are TGTGCCAGCAGCGTAGGGGGGGTCCAAGAGACCCAGTACTTC. Translation gives CASSVGGVQETQYF.

The chain employs TRBV5-4 and TRBJ1-4; no clear D. Germline-derived CDR1 and CDR2 are SGHNT and YYREEE (reference sequence). CDR3 length: 15 amino acids. V lost 4 bases to trimming and J lost 0 bases, with 10 bases between them. CDR3 sequence reads: CASSLAGATNEKLFF. The DNA of the CDR3 is TGTGCCAGCAGCCTAGCAGGTGCAACTAATGAAAAACTGTTTTTT.

The genes are TRBV6-5 and TRBJ2-7; D is possibly TRBD1 (5 bases). The CDR3 runs to 14 residues. V was trimmed by 8 bases and J by 4 bases, leaving 18 bases between them. The germline CDR1 and CDR2 sequences are MNHEY and SVGAGI. CDR3 bases: TGTGCCAGCGGAGCAAAGTGGGGCGCGTACGAGCAGTACTTC. It yields the protein CASGAKWGAYEQYF.